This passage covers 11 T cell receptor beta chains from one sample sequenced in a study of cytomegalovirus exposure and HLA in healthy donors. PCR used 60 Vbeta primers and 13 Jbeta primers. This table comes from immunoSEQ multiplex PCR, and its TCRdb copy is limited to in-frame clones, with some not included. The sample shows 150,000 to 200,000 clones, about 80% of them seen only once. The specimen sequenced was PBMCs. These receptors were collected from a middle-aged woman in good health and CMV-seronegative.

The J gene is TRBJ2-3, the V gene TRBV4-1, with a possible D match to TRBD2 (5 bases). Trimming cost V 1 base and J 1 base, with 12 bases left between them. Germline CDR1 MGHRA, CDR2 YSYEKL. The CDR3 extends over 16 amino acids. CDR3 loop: CASSQAPDSGTDTQYF. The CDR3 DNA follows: TGCGCCAGCAGCCAAGCTCCGGACTCTGGCACAGATACGCAGTATTTT.

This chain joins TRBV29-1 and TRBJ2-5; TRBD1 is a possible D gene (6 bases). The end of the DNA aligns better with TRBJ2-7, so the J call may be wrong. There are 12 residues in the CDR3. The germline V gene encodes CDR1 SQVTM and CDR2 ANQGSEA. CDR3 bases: TGCAGCGTTGAGCGGACAGACTCCGAGCAGTACTTC. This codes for CSVERTDSEQYF.

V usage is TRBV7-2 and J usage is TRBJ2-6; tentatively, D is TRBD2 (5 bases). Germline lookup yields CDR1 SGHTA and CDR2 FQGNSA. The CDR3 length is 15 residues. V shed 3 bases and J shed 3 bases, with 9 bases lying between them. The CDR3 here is CASSLEVIGANVLTF. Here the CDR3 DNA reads TGTGCCAGCAGCTTGGAGGTGATTGGGGCCAACGTCCTGACTTTC. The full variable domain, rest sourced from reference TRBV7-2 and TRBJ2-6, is GAGVSQSPSNKVTEKGKDVELRCDPISGHTALYWYRQSLGQGLEFLIYFQGNSAPDKSGLPSDRFSAERTGGSVSTLTIQRTQQEDSAVYLCASSLEVIGANVLTFGAGSRLTVL.

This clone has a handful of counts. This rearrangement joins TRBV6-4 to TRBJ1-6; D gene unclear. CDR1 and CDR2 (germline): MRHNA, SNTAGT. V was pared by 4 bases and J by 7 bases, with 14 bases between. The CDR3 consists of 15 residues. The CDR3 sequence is CASSAEMGSNSPLHF. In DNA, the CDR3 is TGTGCCAGCAGTGCCGAAATGGGCTCCAATTCACCCCTCCACTTT.

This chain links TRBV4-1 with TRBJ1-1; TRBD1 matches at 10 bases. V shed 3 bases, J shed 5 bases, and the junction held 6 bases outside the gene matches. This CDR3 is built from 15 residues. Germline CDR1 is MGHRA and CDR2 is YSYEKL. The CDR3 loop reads CASSQGGQGKTEAFF. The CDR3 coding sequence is TGCGCCAGCAGCCAGGGGGGACAGGGGAAAACTGAAGCTTTCTTT.

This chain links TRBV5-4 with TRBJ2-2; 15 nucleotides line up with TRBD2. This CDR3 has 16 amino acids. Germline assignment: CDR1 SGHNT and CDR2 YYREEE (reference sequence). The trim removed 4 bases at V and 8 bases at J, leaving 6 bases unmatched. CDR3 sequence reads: CASSGPGLAGGGELFF. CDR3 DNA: TGTGCCAGCAGCGGACCGGGACTAGCGGGAGGTGGGGAGCTGTTTTTT.

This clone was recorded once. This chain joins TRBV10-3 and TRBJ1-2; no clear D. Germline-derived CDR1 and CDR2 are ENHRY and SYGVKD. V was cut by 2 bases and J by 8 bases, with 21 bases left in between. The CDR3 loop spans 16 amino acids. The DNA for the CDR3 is TGTGCCATCAGTGAGCCGATCTCGGAACGGGGATGGGGCTACACCTTC. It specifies CAISEPISERGWGYTF.

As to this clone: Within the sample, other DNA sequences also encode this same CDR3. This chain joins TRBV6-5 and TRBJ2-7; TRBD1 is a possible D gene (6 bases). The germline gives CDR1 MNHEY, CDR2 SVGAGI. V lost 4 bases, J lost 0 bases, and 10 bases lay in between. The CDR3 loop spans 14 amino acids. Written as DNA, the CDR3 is TGTGCCAGCAGTTTCGACAGGCGCTCCTACGAGCAGTACTTC. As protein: CASSFDRRSYEQYF.

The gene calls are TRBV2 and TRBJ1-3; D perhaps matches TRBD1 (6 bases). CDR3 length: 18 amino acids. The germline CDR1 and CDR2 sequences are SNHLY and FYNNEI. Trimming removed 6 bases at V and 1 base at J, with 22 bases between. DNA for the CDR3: TGTGCCAGCAGGGGGGCGAGGGTGCCCCTCAATTCTGGAAACACCATATATTTT. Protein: CASRGARVPLNSGNTIYF.

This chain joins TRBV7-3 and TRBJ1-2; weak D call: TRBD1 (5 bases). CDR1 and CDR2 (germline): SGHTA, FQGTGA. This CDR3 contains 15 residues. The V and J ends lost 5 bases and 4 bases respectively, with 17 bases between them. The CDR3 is CASSPDAGKGYGYTF. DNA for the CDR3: TGTGCCAGCAGCCCCGACGCAGGGAAGGGCTATGGCTACACCTTC.

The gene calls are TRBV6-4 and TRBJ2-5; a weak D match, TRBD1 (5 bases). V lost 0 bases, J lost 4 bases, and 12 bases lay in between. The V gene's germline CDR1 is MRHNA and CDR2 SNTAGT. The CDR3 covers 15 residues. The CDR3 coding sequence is TGTGCCAGCAGTGACTCTAAGGGGTCGGGAGAGACCCAGTACTTC. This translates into CASSDSKGSGETQYF.